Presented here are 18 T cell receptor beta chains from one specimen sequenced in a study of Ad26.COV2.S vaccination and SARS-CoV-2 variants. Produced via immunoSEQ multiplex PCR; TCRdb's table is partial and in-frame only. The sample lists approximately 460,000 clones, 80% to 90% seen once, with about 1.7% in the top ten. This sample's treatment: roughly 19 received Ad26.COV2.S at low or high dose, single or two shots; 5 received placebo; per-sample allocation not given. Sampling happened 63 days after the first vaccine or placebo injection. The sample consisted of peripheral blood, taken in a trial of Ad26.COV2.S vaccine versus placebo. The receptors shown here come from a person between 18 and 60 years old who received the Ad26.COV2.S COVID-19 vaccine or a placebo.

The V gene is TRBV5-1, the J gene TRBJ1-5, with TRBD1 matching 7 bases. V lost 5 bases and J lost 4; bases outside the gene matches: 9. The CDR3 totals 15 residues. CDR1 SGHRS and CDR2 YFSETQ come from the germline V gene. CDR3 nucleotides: TGCGCCAGCAGACCAGACAGGGCCCCAAATCAGCCCCAGCATTTT. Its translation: CASRPDRAPNQPQHF.

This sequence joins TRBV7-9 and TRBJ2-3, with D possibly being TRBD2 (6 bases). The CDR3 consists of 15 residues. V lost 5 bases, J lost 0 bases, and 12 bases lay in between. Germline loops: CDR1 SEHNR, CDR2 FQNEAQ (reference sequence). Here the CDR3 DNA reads TGTGCCAGCAGCCAAGGGACTTTCAGCACAGATACGCAGTATTTT. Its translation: CASSQGTFSTDTQYF. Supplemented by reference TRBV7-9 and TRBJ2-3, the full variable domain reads DTGVSQNPRHKITKRGQNVTFRCDPISEHNRLYWYRQTLGQGPEFLTYFQNEAQLEKSRLLSDRFSAERPKGSFSTLEIQRTEQGDSAMYLCASSQGTFSTDTQYFGPGTRLTVL.

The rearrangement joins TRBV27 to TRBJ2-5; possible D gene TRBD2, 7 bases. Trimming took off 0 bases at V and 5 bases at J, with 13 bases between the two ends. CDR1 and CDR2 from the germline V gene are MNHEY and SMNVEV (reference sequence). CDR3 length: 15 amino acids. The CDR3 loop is CASSLSGGLGETQYF. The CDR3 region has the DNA TGTGCCAGCAGTTTATCGGGGGGGCTCGGGGAGACCCAGTACTTC.

The CDR3 DNA sequence: TGTGCCAGCAGTCCCCAGACCCCGGGGAGCAATCAGCCCCAGCATTTT. Amino acid sequence: CASSPQTPGSNQPQHF. The chain carries TRBV27 and TRBJ1-5, with unresolved D. V was cut by 5 bases and J by 1 base, with 15 bases left in between. Germline V lookup: CDR1 MNHEY, CDR2 SMNVEV (reference sequence). CDR3 size: 16 residues.

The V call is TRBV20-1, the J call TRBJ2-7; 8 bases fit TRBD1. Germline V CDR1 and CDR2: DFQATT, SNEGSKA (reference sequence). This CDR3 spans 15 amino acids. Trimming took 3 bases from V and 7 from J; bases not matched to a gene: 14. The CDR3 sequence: CSASFEGQGAREQYF. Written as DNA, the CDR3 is TGCAGTGCTAGTTTTGAGGGGCAGGGGGCGAGGGAGCAGTACTTC.

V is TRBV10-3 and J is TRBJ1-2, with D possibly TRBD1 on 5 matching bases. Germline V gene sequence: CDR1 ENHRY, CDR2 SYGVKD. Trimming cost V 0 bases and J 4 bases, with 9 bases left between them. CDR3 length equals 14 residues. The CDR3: CAISESWGFYGYTF. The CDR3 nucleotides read TGTGCCATCAGTGAGTCGTGGGGGTTCTATGGCTACACCTTC.

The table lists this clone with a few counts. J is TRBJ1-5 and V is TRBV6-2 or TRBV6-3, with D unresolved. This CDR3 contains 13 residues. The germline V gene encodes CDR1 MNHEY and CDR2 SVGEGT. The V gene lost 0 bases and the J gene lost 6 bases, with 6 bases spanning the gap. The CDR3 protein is CASSYSTIQPQHF. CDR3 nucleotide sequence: TGTGCCAGCAGTTACTCGACTATTCAGCCCCAGCATTTT.

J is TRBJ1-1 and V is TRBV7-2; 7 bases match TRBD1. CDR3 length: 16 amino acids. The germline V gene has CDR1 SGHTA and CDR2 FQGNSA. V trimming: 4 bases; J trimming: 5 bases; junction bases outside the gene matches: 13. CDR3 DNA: TGTGCCAGCAGCTCTTCTTGGGACAGCAGGGGGACTGAAGCTTTCTTT. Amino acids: CASSSSWDSRGTEAFF.

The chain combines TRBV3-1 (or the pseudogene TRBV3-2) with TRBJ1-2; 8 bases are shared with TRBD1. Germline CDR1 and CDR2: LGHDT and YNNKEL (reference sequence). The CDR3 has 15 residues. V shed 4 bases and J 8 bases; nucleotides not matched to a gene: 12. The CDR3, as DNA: TGTGCCAGCAGCCCAATGCCAGGGGGCCTAGGGGGCTACACCTTC. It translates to CASSPMPGGLGGYTF.

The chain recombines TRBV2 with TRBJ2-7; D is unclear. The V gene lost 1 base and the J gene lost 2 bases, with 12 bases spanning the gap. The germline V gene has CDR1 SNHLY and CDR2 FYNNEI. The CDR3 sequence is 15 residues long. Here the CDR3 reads CASSEDGGSTYEQYF. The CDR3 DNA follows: TGTGCCAGCAGTGAAGACGGCGGATCCACCTACGAGCAGTACTTC.

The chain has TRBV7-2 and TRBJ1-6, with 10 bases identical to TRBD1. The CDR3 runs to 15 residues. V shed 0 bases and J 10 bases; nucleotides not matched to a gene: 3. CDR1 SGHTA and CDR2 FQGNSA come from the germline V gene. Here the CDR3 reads CASSLATGGVSPLHF. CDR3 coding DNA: TGTGCCAGCAGCTTAGCGACAGGGGGCGTCTCACCCCTCCACTTT.

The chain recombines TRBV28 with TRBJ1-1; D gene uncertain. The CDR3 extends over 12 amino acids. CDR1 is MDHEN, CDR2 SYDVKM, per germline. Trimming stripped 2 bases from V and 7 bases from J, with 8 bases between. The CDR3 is CASSLVTFEAFF. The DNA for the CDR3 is TGTGCCAGCAGTTTAGTCACCTTTGAAGCTTTCTTT.

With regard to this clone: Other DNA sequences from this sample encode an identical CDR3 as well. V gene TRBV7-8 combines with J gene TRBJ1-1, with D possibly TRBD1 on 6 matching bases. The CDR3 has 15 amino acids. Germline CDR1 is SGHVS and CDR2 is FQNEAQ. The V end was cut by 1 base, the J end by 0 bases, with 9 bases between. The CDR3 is CASSLETGMNTEAFF. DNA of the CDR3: TGTGCCAGCAGCTTAGAGACAGGAATGAACACTGAAGCTTTCTTT.

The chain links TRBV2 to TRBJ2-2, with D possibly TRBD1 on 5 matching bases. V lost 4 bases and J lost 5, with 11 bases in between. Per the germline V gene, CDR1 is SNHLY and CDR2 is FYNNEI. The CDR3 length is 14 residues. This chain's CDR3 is CASSVQGTTGELFF. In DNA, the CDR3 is TGTGCCAGCAGTGTCCAGGGTACGACCGGGGAGCTGTTTTTT.

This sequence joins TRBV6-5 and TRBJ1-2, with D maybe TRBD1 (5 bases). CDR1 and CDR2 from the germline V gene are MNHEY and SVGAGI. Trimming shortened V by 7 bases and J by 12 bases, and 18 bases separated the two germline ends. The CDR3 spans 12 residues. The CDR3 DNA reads TGTGCCAGCAAGTCCCGGGACTCTCTTGACACCTTC. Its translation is CASKSRDSLDTF.

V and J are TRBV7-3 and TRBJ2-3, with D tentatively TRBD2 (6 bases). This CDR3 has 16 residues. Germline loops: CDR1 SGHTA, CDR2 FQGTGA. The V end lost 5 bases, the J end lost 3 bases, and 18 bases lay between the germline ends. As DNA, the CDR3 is TGTGCCAGCAGCCCCGCTGCGGGGCTAAGTACAGATACGCAGTATTTT. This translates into CASSPAAGLSTDTQYF.

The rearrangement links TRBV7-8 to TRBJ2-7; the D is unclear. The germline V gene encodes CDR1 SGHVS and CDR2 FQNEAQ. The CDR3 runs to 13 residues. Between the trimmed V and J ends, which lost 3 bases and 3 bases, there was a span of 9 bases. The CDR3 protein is CASSFSTNYEQYF. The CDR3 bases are TGTGCCAGCAGCTTCAGTACCAACTACGAGCAGTACTTC.

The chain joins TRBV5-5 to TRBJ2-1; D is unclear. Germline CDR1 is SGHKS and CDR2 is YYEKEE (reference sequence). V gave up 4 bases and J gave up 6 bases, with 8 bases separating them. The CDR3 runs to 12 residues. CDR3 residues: CASSGNSNEQFF. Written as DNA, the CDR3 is TGTGCCAGCAGCGGAAACAGCAATGAGCAGTTCTTC.